This is a list of T cell receptor beta chains from one sample in a study of cytomegalovirus exposure and HLA in healthy donors. Assay used: immunoSEQ multiplex PCR; TCRdb lists only in-frame clones, some missing. The sample yields some 150,000 clones, approximately 89% seen once. Source material: PBMCs. These receptors originate from a man between 18 and 29 years old in good health and CMV-seropositive. The CDR3 runs from the conserved cysteine through the conserved F or W. Fields, in order: CDR3 length, V gene, clone size, J gene, D gene, CDR3 DNA, CDR3 protein. A D gene is named only where the DNA matches it firmly. For some rows the clone size is stated as once, few or many, or as a class when expanded; others skip it.

14,TRBV18,-,TRBJ2-5,-,TGTGCCAGCTCACCATATTCAGAACAAGAGACCCAGTACTTC,CASSPYSEQETQYF
17,TRBV7-9,-,TRBJ2-3,TRBD2,TGTGCCAGCAGGGGAGTTACCGGGACTCCAGAGCGGGGTACGCAGTATTTT,CASRGVTGTPERGTQYF
16,TRBV7-2,many,TRBJ1-6,TRBD1,TGTGCCAGCAGCTTCAAGACAGGGGGCGCTAATTCACCCCTCCACTTT,CASSFKTGGANSPLHF
12,TRBV4-1,-,TRBJ2-5,-,TGCGCCAGCAGCCGTCTCGGGGGGACCCAGTACTTC,CASSRLGGTQYF
15,TRBV11-1,-,TRBJ1-1,TRBD1,TGTGCCAGCAGCCTTTTGGACAGGGCATGGTCTGAAGCTTTCTTT,CASSLLDRAWSEAFF
15,TRBV5-1,-,TRBJ1-2,TRBD1,TGCGCCAGCAGCTGGGGGGACAGGGGAGTTGCTGGCTACACCTTC,CASSWGDRGVAGYTF
13,TRBV9,-,TRBJ1-1,-,TGTGCCAGCAGCGTAGTAACGGCGGATGAAGCTTTCTTT,CASSVVTADEAFF
16,TRBV9,-,TRBJ2-5,-,TGTGCCAGCAGTTTACTCGAGGGGGGGGGAAGGGAGACCCAGTACTTC,CASSLLEGGGRETQYF
14,TRBV28,-,TRBJ2-1,-,TGTGCCAGCAGTTTGGTTGGGACACTGAATGAGCAGTTCTTC,CASSLVGTLNEQFF
14,TRBV5-1,-,TRBJ1-3,-,TGCGCCAGCAGCTCGGAGGTGGGGGGAAACACCATATATTTT,CASSSEVGGNTIYF
13,TRBV13,-,TRBJ2-7,-,TGTGCCAGCAGCCGGGGGACAGTTTACGAGCAGTACTTC,CASSRGTVYEQYF
14,TRBV4-2,-,TRBJ1-2,-,TGTGCCAGCAGCCAAGGCGATAAGTACTATGGCTACACCTTC,CASSQGDKYYGYTF
16,TRBV4-3,-,TRBJ2-2,-,TGCGCCAGCAGCCGGAGGGCGGGGGCGGAATCCGGGGAGCTGTTTTTT,CASSRRAGAESGELFF
16,TRBV5-1,-,TRBJ2-3,-,TGCGCCAGCAGCTTGGTTCGGGGAATGCTGACAGATACGCAGTATTTT,CASSLVRGMLTDTQYF
14,TRBV7-9,once,TRBJ2-7,-,TGTGCCAGCAGCTTAGGAGACGGAGCCTACGAGCAGTACTTC,CASSLGDGAYEQYF
16,TRBV23-1,-,TRBJ2-5,-,TGCGCCAGCAGTCAATCGGGCAGGGGCGTTTTAGAGACCCAGTACTTC,CASSQSGRGVLETQYF
14,TRBV28,-,TRBJ2-1,TRBD2,TGTGCCAGCAGTACAACTAGCGGGAGCAATGAGCAGTTCTTC,CASSTTSGSNEQFF
13,TRBV9,-,TRBJ2-5,-,TGTGCCAGCAGCCCCCAGGGGTTTGAGACCCAGTACTTC,CASSPQGFETQYF
15,TRBV11-3,-,TRBJ2-1,-,TGTGCCAGCAGCTTACGTGGGGTGGGCGGGGATGAGCAGTTCTTC,CASSLRGVGGDEQFF
14,TRBV27,-,TRBJ2-3,-,TGTGCCAGCAGTTTTAAGGGGGGCACAGATACGCAGTATTTT,CASSFKGGTDTQYF
13,TRBV5-1,-,TRBJ2-5,-,TGCGCCAGCAGCAGACACCGCCAAGAGACCCAGTACTTC,CASSRHRQETQYF
16,TRBV15,-,TRBJ2-7,TRBD2,TGTGCCACCAGCAGAGATAGGAGTAGCGGGACGTACGAGCAGTACTTC,CATSRDRSSGTYEQYF
13,TRBV9,-,TRBJ1-6,-,TGTGCCAGCAGCGAACAGCAGAATTCACCCCTCCACTTT,CASSEQQNSPLHF
15,TRBV19,-,TRBJ1-2,-,TGTGCCAGTAGTGATGCCGGGACTACTAACTATGGCTACACCTTC,CASSDAGTTNYGYTF
13,TRBV7-9,few,TRBJ1-5,-,TGTGCCAGCAGCTCACAGGGCAATCAGCCCCAGCATTTT,CASSSQGNQPQHF
18,TRBV19,-,TRBJ1-2,TRBD1,TGTGCCAGTAGTCCGACCGGGACAGGGAGGCTGACTAACTATGGCTACACCTTC,CASSPTGTGRLTNYGYTF
13,TRBV7-9,-,TRBJ1-2,TRBD1,TGTGCCAGCAGCTCACAGGGGGTCTATGGCTACACCTTC,CASSSQGVYGYTF
16,TRBV5-4,-,TRBJ2-1,-,TGTGCCAGCAGCGGTGACGGGACAACGACATGGAATGAGCAGTTCTTC,CASSGDGTTTWNEQFF
10,TRBV7-3,once,TRBJ2-7,-,TGTGCCAGCTCCAACTACGAGCAGTACTTC,CASSNYEQYF
12,TRBV7-8,-,TRBJ2-7,TRBD1,TGTGCCACCCGGGACAGGCGCTACGAGCAGTACTTC,CATRDRRYEQYF
16,TRBV11-2,-,TRBJ1-3,TRBD1,TGTGCCAGCAGCTCGACAGGGACCACCTCTGGAAACACCATATATTTT,CASSSTGTTSGNTIYF
17,TRBV29-1,-,TRBJ2-1,-,TGCAGCGTTGAAGATCTTGTATTGGGGGCATCCTACAATGAGCAGTTCTTC,CSVEDLVLGASYNEQFF
19,TRBV19,-,TRBJ2-1,TRBD2,TGTGCCAGTAGTCCCTCCGGACTAGCGGGGGCCAGCTCCTACAATGAGCAGTTCTTC,CASSPSGLAGASSYNEQFF
15,TRBV29-1,-,TRBJ2-3,TRBD2,TGCAGCGTTAGGGGCTCTAGCGGGGACACAGATACGCAGTATTTT,CSVRGSSGDTDTQYF
13,TRBV7-9,-,TRBJ2-7,-,TGTGCCAGCAGCTTACAGGGGAACTACGAGCAGTACTTC,CASSLQGNYEQYF
13,TRBV5-1,-,TRBJ2-1,TRBD2,TGCGCCAGCAGGGGACTAGCGGGGGGTCAGCAGTTCTTC,CASRGLAGGQQFF
12,TRBV5-1,once,TRBJ1-6,-,TGCGCCAGCAGCTTGGCAAATTCACCCCTCCACTTT,CASSLANSPLHF
13,TRBV28,-,TRBJ1-5,-,TGTGCCACCCTATACAGGTGGGGTCAGCCCCAGCATTTT,CATLYRWGQPQHF
14,TRBV28,-,TRBJ2-6,-,TGTGCCAGCAGTGAGCCTATTGGGGCCAACGTCCTGACTTTC,CASSEPIGANVLTF
16,TRBV12-5,-,TRBJ1-4,-,TGTGCTAGTGGTTTGGTATATCGAGGAACTAATGAAAAACTGTTTTTT,CASGLVYRGTNEKLFF
14,TRBV6-5,-,TRBJ1-2,TRBD1,TGTGCCAGCAGTTACTCGGGACAGGGCGGCGGCTACACCTTC,CASSYSGQGGGYTF
18,TRBV7-8,-,TRBJ2-7,-,TGTGCCAGCAGCTTACTTGACAGCCTTCCCGAACCATCCTACGAGCAGTACTTC,CASSLLDSLPEPSYEQYF